The rows below give T cell receptor beta chains drawn from one sample of a study of blood T cell repertoires in COVID-19. The table came from immunoSEQ multiplex PCR; TCRdb's copy has only in-frame clones and leaves some out. The repertoire holds approximately 75,000 clones, with about 79% as singletons. Sequencing input: peripheral blood. These TCRs come from a woman aged 45-65 years with acute or convalescent COVID-19. The CDR3 runs from the conserved cysteine through the conserved F or W. A D gene is named only where the DNA matches it firmly. Some rows mark clone size as missing; the rest say once, few, many or name a class of expanded clone.

CDR3 DNA: TGTGCCAGCACGGGGAAAGTGAACACTGAAGCTTTCTTT
CDR3 protein: CASTGKVNTEAFF
J gene: TRBJ1-1
V gene: TRBV12-3/TRBV12-4
clone size: .
D gene: .

CDR3 DNA: TGTGCCAGTGACCCGACTAGCGGGGCAGATACGCAGTATTTT
CDR3 protein: CASDPTSGADTQYF
J gene: TRBJ2-3
V gene: TRBV6-6
clone size: .
D gene: TRBD2

CDR3 DNA: TGTGCCAGCAGTTTTGAGCCGAACGAGCAGTACTTC
CDR3 protein: CASSFEPNEQYF
J gene: TRBJ2-7
V gene: TRBV12-3/TRBV12-4
clone size: .
D gene: .

CDR3 DNA: TGTGCCAGCAATAGCGGGAATGCTGGAAACACCATATATTTT
CDR3 protein: CASNSGNAGNTIYF
J gene: TRBJ1-3
V gene: TRBV9
clone size: few
D gene: .

CDR3 DNA: TGTGCCAGCAGTTACTCCGGGGGAAACTCGGATACGCAGTATTTT
CDR3 protein: CASSYSGGNSDTQYF
J gene: TRBJ2-3
V gene: TRBV6-5
clone size: .
D gene: .

CDR3 DNA: TGTGCCAGCAGCTTAGAAGCGCGGGACCCGGCGCATTTT
CDR3 protein: CASSLEARDPAHF
J gene: TRBJ1-5
V gene: TRBV11-2
clone size: .
D gene: .

CDR3 DNA: TGTGCCAGCAGCCAAAAAGAAGGGGTCCACGAGCAGTACTTC
CDR3 protein: CASSQKEGVHEQYF
J gene: TRBJ2-7
V gene: TRBV3-1/TRBV3-2
clone size: .
D gene: .

CDR3 DNA: TGTGCCAGTAGCGGCGGGGAGGGCCTCACAGATACGCAGTATTTT
CDR3 protein: CASSGGEGLTDTQYF
J gene: TRBJ2-3
V gene: TRBV19
clone size: .
D gene: TRBD2

CDR3 DNA: TGTGCCAGCAGTGAGTTTCCAGGAAACACCATATATTTT
CDR3 protein: CASSEFPGNTIYF
J gene: TRBJ1-3
V gene: TRBV6-1
clone size: once
D gene: .

CDR3 DNA: TGTGCCAGCAGCAAGGGTGGACAGGGGAACACTGAAGCTTTCTTT
CDR3 protein: CASSKGGQGNTEAFF
J gene: TRBJ1-1
V gene: TRBV21-1
clone size: .
D gene: .

CDR3 DNA: TGTGCCAGCAGCTTTGACTTCTCTGGGGCCAACGTCCTGACTTTC
CDR3 protein: CASSFDFSGANVLTF
J gene: TRBJ2-6
V gene: TRBV7-2
clone size: .
D gene: .

CDR3 DNA: TGTGCCAGCAGTGTAGACAGGGGGGCCTATAATTCACCCCTCCACTTT
CDR3 protein: CASSVDRGAYNSPLHF
J gene: TRBJ1-6
V gene: TRBV2
clone size: few
D gene: TRBD1

CDR3 DNA: TGTGCCAGCAGTCCTACCCCCCCATACGAGCAGTACTTC
CDR3 protein: CASSPTPPYEQYF
J gene: TRBJ2-7
V gene: TRBV27
clone size: .
D gene: .

CDR3 DNA: TGTGCCAGCAGCTTAGGAGGGGGACCCTACGAGCAGTACTTC
CDR3 protein: CASSLGGGPYEQYF
J gene: TRBJ2-7
V gene: TRBV7-8
clone size: .
D gene: .

CDR3 DNA: TGTGCCAGTAGTATCACTGCCTCCTACAATGAGCAGTTCTTC
CDR3 protein: CASSITASYNEQFF
J gene: TRBJ2-1
V gene: TRBV19
clone size: .
D gene: .

CDR3 DNA: TGCGCCAGCAGCCAAGGGTTAGGTAGCGGGGTCAGGGATACGCAGTATTTT
CDR3 protein: CASSQGLGSGVRDTQYF
J gene: TRBJ2-3
V gene: TRBV4-3
clone size: .
D gene: TRBD2

CDR3 DNA: TGTGCCAGTAGTAGAGGCAGCCAGAATGAAAAACTGTTTTTT
CDR3 protein: CASSRGSQNEKLFF
J gene: TRBJ1-4
V gene: TRBV19
clone size: few
D gene: .

CDR3 DNA: TGCGCCAGCAGCCAAGATATGAACACTGAAGCTTTCTTT
CDR3 protein: CASSQDMNTEAFF
J gene: TRBJ1-1
V gene: TRBV4-3
clone size: .
D gene: .

CDR3 DNA: TGTGCCAGCAGCCAACGAGCTGAAGCTTTCTTT
CDR3 protein: CASSQRAEAFF
J gene: TRBJ1-1
V gene: TRBV3-1/TRBV3-2
clone size: once
D gene: .

CDR3 DNA: TGTGCCAGCAGCTTGAGGAGGGAGTACTACAATGAGCAGTTCTTC
CDR3 protein: CASSLRREYYNEQFF
J gene: TRBJ2-1
V gene: TRBV5-8
clone size: .
D gene: .

CDR3 DNA: TGTGCCTGGAGCCAGGGGCAGCGAATCAATCAGCCCCAGCATTTT
CDR3 protein: CAWSQGQRINQPQHF
J gene: TRBJ1-5
V gene: TRBV30
clone size: .
D gene: .

CDR3 DNA: TGTGCCAGCAGCTTGCGGCGGACTAGCGGTCCGGCGGGGGTCAATGAGCAGTTCTTC
CDR3 protein: CASSLRRTSGPAGVNEQFF
J gene: TRBJ2-1
V gene: TRBV11-2
clone size: .
D gene: TRBD2

CDR3 DNA: TGTGCCAGCAAACGGACAGGGGGCGAAGGCAATCAGCCCCAGCATTTT
CDR3 protein: CASKRTGGEGNQPQHF
J gene: TRBJ1-5
V gene: TRBV5-5
clone size: .
D gene: TRBD1

CDR3 DNA: TGTGCCAGCAGCCCCCCTTGGCAGGACGGGGGTGAGACCTACGAGCAGTACTTC
CDR3 protein: CASSPPWQDGGETYEQYF
J gene: TRBJ2-7
V gene: TRBV7-8
clone size: .
D gene: .

CDR3 DNA: TGTGCCAGCAGTTTCCAACTTACAGGGGAAGCTTTCTTT
CDR3 protein: CASSFQLTGEAFF
J gene: TRBJ1-1
V gene: TRBV12-3/TRBV12-4
clone size: .
D gene: .

CDR3 DNA: TGTGCCAGCAGTTACAAGGGGGCGCAGACCCAGTACTTC
CDR3 protein: CASSYKGAQTQYF
J gene: TRBJ2-5
V gene: TRBV6-5
clone size: .
D gene: TRBD1

CDR3 DNA: TGTGCCAGCAGAGGAGCGGGACCCACCGGGGAGCTGTTTTTT
CDR3 protein: CASRGAGPTGELFF
J gene: TRBJ2-2
V gene: TRBV6-5
clone size: .
D gene: TRBD2

CDR3 DNA: TGTGCCAGCAGCTTACAGGTTAGCACAGATACGCAGTATTTT
CDR3 protein: CASSLQVSTDTQYF
J gene: TRBJ2-3
V gene: TRBV11-1
clone size: .
D gene: .

CDR3 DNA: TGTGCCAGCAGCTTGCTCAATCTAGGACAGGGAATTCTGAACACTGAAGCTTTCTTT
CDR3 protein: CASSLLNLGQGILNTEAFF
J gene: TRBJ1-1
V gene: TRBV5-8
clone size: .
D gene: TRBD1

CDR3 DNA: TGCAGTGCTTCAACTTGGGATACGCAGTATTTT
CDR3 protein: CSASTWDTQYF
J gene: TRBJ2-3
V gene: TRBV20-1
clone size: .
D gene: .

CDR3 DNA: TGTGCCAGCAGCTTCGGCGGCCTCGAGCAGTACTTC
CDR3 protein: CASSFGGLEQYF
J gene: TRBJ2-7
V gene: TRBV7-9
clone size: .
D gene: .

CDR3 DNA: TGTGCCAGCAGCGGAGACAGTCAAGAGACCCAGTACTTC
CDR3 protein: CASSGDSQETQYF
J gene: TRBJ2-5
V gene: TRBV5-6
clone size: .
D gene: .

CDR3 DNA: TGTGCCAGCAGTTCACGGACAGGGGGCTATGGAGAGACCCAGTACTTC
CDR3 protein: CASSSRTGGYGETQYF
J gene: TRBJ2-5
V gene: TRBV28
clone size: .
D gene: TRBD1

CDR3 DNA: TGTGCCAGCAGCGTAGAGGGGGCAGGGGGCTACGAGCAGTACTTC
CDR3 protein: CASSVEGAGGYEQYF
J gene: TRBJ2-7
V gene: TRBV9
clone size: .
D gene: TRBD1

CDR3 DNA: TGTGCCAGCAGCCACCGACGACAGGTCTTCTACGAGCAGTACTTC
CDR3 protein: CASSHRRQVFYEQYF
J gene: TRBJ2-7
V gene: TRBV11-1
clone size: few
D gene: .

CDR3 DNA: TGTGCCATCAGTGAGTCGTTCTCTCCGCGGGGGAGTGAGCAGTTCTTC
CDR3 protein: CAISESFSPRGSEQFF
J gene: TRBJ2-1
V gene: TRBV10-3
clone size: .
D gene: TRBD2

CDR3 DNA: TGTGCCAGCAGTTTTATGGTTAGGGGGGGCGCATACTACAATGAGCAGTTCTTC
CDR3 protein: CASSFMVRGGAYYNEQFF
J gene: TRBJ2-1
V gene: TRBV27
clone size: once
D gene: .

CDR3 DNA: TGTGCCAGCAGCTCTCGGACTAGCGGGATTTTCAAGCAGTACTTC
CDR3 protein: CASSSRTSGIFKQYF
J gene: TRBJ2-7
V gene: TRBV5-8
clone size: .
D gene: TRBD2

CDR3 DNA: TGCAGCGTTGACAGGGCATCTGGCTACACCTTC
CDR3 protein: CSVDRASGYTF
J gene: TRBJ1-2
V gene: TRBV29-1
clone size: .
D gene: .

CDR3 DNA: TGTGCCAGCAGTCCCCCTCGACAGGGTTACCAGCCCCAGCATTTT
CDR3 protein: CASSPPRQGYQPQHF
J gene: TRBJ1-5
V gene: TRBV28
clone size: .
D gene: TRBD1

CDR3 DNA: TGTGCCAGCAGCTCCGGCCCTAGCGGGGAATACAATGAGCAGTTCTTC
CDR3 protein: CASSSGPSGEYNEQFF
J gene: TRBJ2-1
V gene: TRBV11-3
clone size: .
D gene: TRBD2